Reported below is one T cell receptor (beta chain). Its antigen is not identified. This sample stems from a study of T cell responses to AZD1222 COVID-19 vaccine. Study-wide findings and caveats: There were vaccine-associated CD4 TCRs across spike, dominant at 160-218 and 743-854. Repertoires were collected only later (after the peak T cell response had occurred). Seropositive status at baseline applied to only 5 or 6 AZD1222 recipients. Most donors were white British and more were female, and clonal diversity was possibly underestimated.

Clones were sequenced by immunoSEQ multiplex PCR, and TCRdb holds only the in-frame ones, with some missing. The profile shows some 94,000 clones, roughly nine tenths of them singletons. This CDR3 comprises 14 residues. CDR1 and CDR2 (germline): SNHLY, FYNNEI. The J segment lost 2 bases and the V segment lost 6 bases, leaving 3 bases of the junction unmatched. The sequencing here drew on peripheral blood, taken 28 days after the second AZD1222 dose. The rearrangement links TRBV2 to TRBJ1-2, with 10 positions matching TRBD1. The receptor was derived from an adult who received the AZD1222 COVID-19 vaccine. CDR3 DNA: TGTGCCAGCAGGACAGGGGGCCCGAACTATGGCTACACCTTC. Translating gives CASRTGGPNYGYTF.